The clone carrying this TCR beta chain was counted at least ten times. The sample comes from a study of low-dose radiotherapy and immunotherapy resistance in tumors. Background on the study: A dose of 0.5 Gy per fraction was delivered to Cohort 1 every 2 weeks, for a total of 6.5 Gy. On an every-two-weeks schedule, patients received intravenous nivolumab 240 mg, along with ipilimumab 1 mg/kg every six weeks. Study patients were administered oral aspirin at 300 mg daily for four cycles from cycle 1 day 1.

Time point reported: before trial treatment. Nivolumab, ipilimumab, aspirin, low-dose cyclophosphamide and low-dose radiotherapy were all administered to the donors. Using a constant-region primer together with a V-primer adapter, TCRs were subjected to about 18 PCR cycles of amplification. In TCRdb, the reads were re-called with MiXCR into one record per CDR3 protein. Of about 50,000 distinct CDR3 sequences in the sample, about 11% were seen once. The length of the CDR3 is 12 residues. V lost 3 bases and J 12 bases, leaving 14 bases between the germline ends. Per the germline V gene, CDR1 is MGHDK and CDR2 is SYGVNS.

The sequence derives from a female donor with ovarian cancer. This sample comprised PBMCs, obtained before treatment. The chain joins TRBV25-1 to TRBJ1-2, with unresolved D. Written as DNA, the CDR3 is TGTGCCAGCAGTGATTTGTTGGGGTACGACACCTTC. Protein product: CASSDLLGYDTF.